Each of the 24 T cell receptor beta chains below was sequenced from the same sample in a study of shared clonotypes between healthy human individuals. This table comes from immunoSEQ multiplex PCR, and its TCRdb copy is limited to in-frame clones, with some not included. The sample includes some 690,000 clones, less than 95% of them seen just once. Material for sequencing was memory CD8+ T cells from PBMCs. The subset denotes: CD45RO+ cells pooled with CCR7-negative TemRA cells. The receptors come from a man between 18 and 29 years old in good health. Some clones in this sample may be carry-over from other donors' samples.

V is TRBV14 and J is TRBJ1-2; 7 bases fit TRBD1. The CDR3 has 17 residues. Germline loops: CDR1 SGHDN, CDR2 FVKESK. J lost 0 bases, V lost 5 bases, and 12 bases had no gene match. The CDR3 DNA reads as TGTGCCAGCAGCGTAGAACCCTGGACAGGAACTAACTATGGCTACACCTTC. Protein sequence: CASSVEPWTGTNYGYTF.

The rearrangement uses TRBV9 and TRBJ1-2; no reliable D call. The ends were cut back, 3 bases at V and 3 bases at J, with 18 bases in the middle. CDR3 length equals 16 residues. Germline assignment: CDR1 SGDLS and CDR2 YYNGEE. CDR3 sequence reads: CASSAARGVSDYGYTF. For the CDR3, the DNA is TGTGCCAGCAGCGCGGCTCGTGGGGTAAGCGACTATGGCTACACCTTC.

V gene TRBV9 combines with J gene TRBJ2-5; 10 bases match TRBD1. From germline, CDR1 is SGDLS and CDR2 YYNGEE. V shed 4 bases, J shed 4 bases, and the junction held 10 bases outside the gene matches. The CDR3 loop spans 16 amino acids. CDR3 residues: CASSPTRTGGGETQYF. CDR3 in DNA: TGTGCCAGCAGCCCAACCCGGACAGGGGGGGGAGAGACCCAGTACTTC.

This chain connects TRBV13 to TRBJ2-5, with TRBD1 matching over 10 bases. This CDR3 spans 14 amino acids. V was clipped by 4 bases and J by 1 base; unmatched bases: 0. CDR1 is PRHDT and CDR2 is FYEKMQ in the germline V gene (reference sequence). CDR3 sequence (DNA): TGTGCCAGCAGCTGGGACAGGGGCCAAGAGACCCAGTACTTC. The encoded protein is CASSWDRGQETQYF.

V is TRBV9 and J is TRBJ1-1, with a possible D match to TRBD1 (5 bases). The germline V gene has CDR1 SGDLS and CDR2 YYNGEE. This CDR3 has 13 residues. The germline V and J ends were trimmed by 4 bases and 6 bases, with 13 bases remaining between them. CDR3 protein: CASSRGARAEAFF. The CDR3 bases are TGTGCCAGCAGCCGTGGGGCGCGTGCTGAAGCTTTCTTT. Full variable domain (missing parts from reference TRBV9 and TRBJ1-1): DSGVTQTPKHLITATGQRVTLRCSPRSGDLSVYWYQQSLDQGLQFLIQYYNGEERAKGNILERFSAQQFPDLHSELNLSSLELGDSALYFCASSRGARAEAFFGQGTRLTVV.

CDR3 DNA: TGTGCCAGCAGTTCCTTGAGGGTCAATCAGCCCCAGCATTTT. It yields the protein CASSSLRVNQPQHF. V usage is TRBV28 and J usage is TRBJ1-5; D gene uncertain. V lost 4 bases and J lost 3, with 10 bases in between. The germline V gene has CDR1 MDHEN and CDR2 SYDVKM. The CDR3 extends over 14 amino acids.

The V call is TRBV19, the J call TRBJ2-7; no definite D call. Deletions cut 2 bases from V and 3 bases from J, with 14 bases between. CDR1 and CDR2 from the germline V gene are LNHDA and SQIVND (reference sequence). The CDR3 is 15 amino acids. The chain's CDR3 is CASSISRVKSYEQYF. CDR3 sequence (DNA): TGTGCCAGTAGTATATCCCGCGTTAAAAGCTACGAGCAGTACTTC.

The CDR3 nucleotides read TGTGCCAGCAGTGGTCTTTCAGGTCGGGGCTTTAAGCCCCAGCATTTT. Protein: CASSGLSGRGFKPQHF. V usage is TRBV27 and J usage is TRBJ1-5; weak D call: TRBD1 (5 bases). The CDR3 runs 16 residues. V lost 5 bases and J lost 8, with 22 bases in between. CDR1 and CDR2 (germline): MNHEY, SMNVEV (reference sequence).

The rearrangement uses TRBV2 and TRBJ2-5; the D call may be TRBD1 or TRBD2 (6 bases each). V lost 8 bases, J lost 12 bases, and 16 bases lay in between. This CDR3 is 11 amino acids long. Germline CDR1 SNHLY, CDR2 FYNNEI. CDR3: CASLGGHRKYF. In DNA, the CDR3 is TGTGCCAGCTTAGGGGGGCATCGGAAGTACTTC.

The J gene is TRBJ2-1, the V gene TRBV5-1, with D possibly matching TRBD1 (6 bases). Germline CDR1 reads SGHRS; CDR2 reads YFSETQ. V lost 1 base and J 5 bases, leaving 7 bases between the germline ends. The CDR3 sequence is 13 residues long. CDR3 sequence reads: CASSLRTDNEQFF. For the CDR3, the DNA is TGCGCCAGCAGCTTGCGGACAGACAATGAGCAGTTCTTC.

This clone has just one count. The gene calls are TRBV7-3 and TRBJ2-1; a possible D gene is TRBD1 (6 bases). Germline V gene sequence: CDR1 SGHTA, CDR2 FQGTGA. With 5 bases removed from V and 0 bases from J, the gap between germline ends came to 14 bases. The CDR3 spans 16 residues. The CDR3 loop reads CASSPHGGSSYNEQFF. CDR3 bases: TGTGCCAGCAGCCCCCATGGGGGCAGCTCCTACAATGAGCAGTTCTTC. The full variable domain, rest sourced from reference TRBV7-3 and TRBJ2-1, is GAGVSQTPSNKVTEKGKYVELRCDPISGHTALYWYRQSLGQGPEFLIYFQGTGAADDSGLPNDRFFAVRPEGSVSTLKIQRTERGDSAVYLCASSPHGGSSYNEQFFGPGTRLTVL.

V usage is TRBV28 and J usage is TRBJ2-7; D not certain. CDR3 length equals 15 residues. Germline V lookup: CDR1 MDHEN, CDR2 SYDVKM. Trimming took off 5 bases at V and 4 bases at J, with 18 bases between the two ends. CDR3 amino acids: CASSPDPTVLYEQYF. For the CDR3, the DNA is TGTGCCAGCAGTCCGGACCCGACCGTACTGTACGAGCAGTACTTC.

V and J are TRBV15 and TRBJ2-1, with 14 bases fitting TRBD2. Germline assignment: CDR1 LNHNV and CDR2 YYDKDF (reference sequence). The CDR3 consists of 17 residues. J gave up 16 bases and V 1 base, and 15 bases lay outside the gene matches. The CDR3 DNA reads as TGTGCCACCAGCAGAGGACGGTTGGGGACTAGCGGGAGTTCCGGTTTCTTC. Protein product: CATSRGRLGTSGSSGFF.

This clone occurred once. The chain uses TRBV30 and TRBJ2-2; D remains unclear. This CDR3 spans 13 amino acids. Germline CDR1 is GTSNPN and CDR2 is SVGIG (reference sequence). CDR3 nucleotide sequence: TGTGCGGGCCCCCTTCTGGGCACCGGGGAGCTGTTTTTT. Its translation is CAGPLLGTGELFF. Complete variable domain (other parts from reference TRBV30 and TRBJ2-2): SQTIHQWPATLVQPVGSPLSLECTVEGTSNPNLYWYRQAAGRGLQLLFYSVGIGQISSEVPQNLSASRPQDRQFILSSKKLLLSDSGFYLCAGPLLGTGELFFGEGSRLTVL.

Only one count was recorded for this clone. CDR3 protein: CASSPRRTDVFADTQYF. The CDR3 DNA is TGCGCCAGCAGCCCACGGAGGACAGACGTCTTTGCAGATACGCAGTATTTT. The V call is TRBV4-1, the J call TRBJ2-3, with D tentatively TRBD1 (6 bases). Trimming removed 4 bases at V and 4 bases at J, with 21 bases between. This CDR3 contains 17 residues. The germline gives CDR1 MGHRA, CDR2 YSYEKL.

V is TRBV6-1 and J is TRBJ2-5, with 11 bases that match TRBD1. The better agreement between TRBJ2-7 and the DNA end casts doubt on the J call. In germline, CDR1 is MNHNS, CDR2 SASEGT. The CDR3 runs 15 residues. The CDR3 reads CASSAGTGGSYEQYF. The CDR3 DNA sequence: TGTGCCAGCAGTGCCGGGACAGGGGGCTCCTACGAGCAGTACTTC.

The V gene is TRBV7-3, the J gene TRBJ2-1; TRBD1 might be the D (6 bases). Germline CDR1 reads SGHTA; CDR2 reads FQGTGA. V dropped 3 bases and J dropped 7 bases, with 13 bases sitting between them. This CDR3 spans 14 amino acids. CDR3 loop: CASSFEQGINEQFF. The CDR3 nucleotides are TGTGCCAGCAGCTTTGAACAGGGAATTAATGAGCAGTTCTTC.

The V call is TRBV6-4, the J call TRBJ2-5; D is ambiguous. Germline V gene sequence: CDR1 MRHNA, CDR2 SNTAGT. The ends were cut back, 7 bases at V and 0 bases at J, with 12 bases in the middle. This CDR3 region has 14 residues. CDR3 sequence (DNA): TGTGCCAGCAATGGTAGATGGTACCAAGAGACCCAGTACTTC. Translating gives CASNGRWYQETQYF.

The rearrangement links TRBV18 to TRBJ1-1, with no clear D. The CDR3 has 14 amino acids. Trimming cost V 7 bases and J 6 bases, with 18 bases left between them. Looked up from germline, CDR1 is KGHSH and CDR2 is LQKENI. This chain's CDR3 is CASFHGVTGPEAFF. The CDR3 coding sequence is TGTGCCAGCTTTCATGGGGTTACGGGCCCTGAAGCTTTCTTT.

The chain links TRBV4-1 to TRBJ2-1, with TRBD2 as a possible D gene (5 bases). This CDR3 is 14 amino acids long. Germline CDR1 and CDR2: MGHRA and YSYEKL. Trimming removed 1 base at V and 10 bases at J, with 14 bases between. The CDR3 sequence is CASSQAPLAPEQFF. For the CDR3, the DNA is TGCGCCAGCAGCCAAGCTCCCCTAGCCCCCGAGCAGTTCTTC.

The chain recombines TRBV28 with TRBJ2-6; D remains ambiguous. This CDR3 is 16 amino acids long. V was trimmed by 2 bases and J by 0 bases, leaving 8 bases between them. CDR1 MDHEN and CDR2 SYDVKM come from the germline V gene. The CDR3 nucleotides read TGTGCCAGCAGTTTACGCGGATTCTCTGGGGCCAACGTCCTGACTTTC. It is translated as CASSLRGFSGANVLTF.

This clone was counted a single time. This chain links TRBV10-3 with TRBJ2-3; no definite D call. Germline CDR1 and CDR2: ENHRY and SYGVKD. V was clipped by 4 bases and J by 4 bases, with 9 bases between them. The CDR3 has 13 amino acids. CDR3 sequence reads: CAISVKGADTQYF. The CDR3 nucleotides read TGTGCCATCAGTGTGAAGGGTGCAGATACGCAGTATTTT.

A single count supports this clone. J is TRBJ2-1 and V is TRBV5-1; D might be TRBD1 (6 bases). The V gene's germline CDR1 is SGHRS and CDR2 YFSETQ. This CDR3 is built from 15 residues. Deletions cut 0 bases from V and 6 bases from J, with 13 bases between. Here the CDR3 DNA reads TGCGCCAGCAGCTTGGGTCGACAGGCAGGCAATGAGCAGTTCTTC. Translating it yields CASSLGRQAGNEQFF.

The chain is built from TRBV2 and TRBJ2-7; 9 bases line up with TRBD2. V lost 8 bases, J lost 7 bases, and 18 bases stayed unmatched. The CDR3 has 16 residues. CDR1 is SNHLY, CDR2 FYNNEI, per germline. CDR3 coding DNA: TGTGCCAGCGCCCTCGGAGCGGTAGCGGGAGTGCGGGAGCAGTACTTC. Translating gives CASALGAVAGVREQYF.